This TCR beta chain derives from a study of T cell responses to AZD1222 COVID-19 vaccine. For this clone: Its specificity is unknown.

Sequencing was performed with immunoSEQ multiplex PCR; in TCRdb, only in-frame clones are kept and a portion is missing. The data contain approximately 140,000 clones, under 90% of them singletons. Trimming stripped 2 bases from V and 2 bases from J, with 13 bases between. The CDR3 runs to 16 residues. The germline CDR1 and CDR2 sequences are KGHSH and LQKENI. The study, taken as a whole, reports: Elevations in Spike-specific TCR breadth and depth followed administration of two AZD1222 doses.

The material was peripheral blood, obtained 28 days after the second AZD1222 dose. This sequence was found in an adult who received the AZD1222 COVID-19 vaccine. The gene calls are TRBV18 and TRBJ1-5; D call uncertain. CDR3 loop: CASSPDSPYGNQPQHF. The CDR3, as DNA: TGTGCCAGCTCACCAGACTCCCCCTATGGCAATCAGCCCCAGCATTTT. The whole variable domain, filled in from reference TRBV18 and TRBJ1-5, reads NAGVMQNPRHLVRRRGQEARLRCSPMKGHSHVYWYRQLPEEGLKFMVYLQKENIIDESGMPKERFSAEFPKEGPSILRIQQVVRGDSAAYFCASSPDSPYGNQPQHFGDGTRLSIL.